The 17 T cell receptor beta chains reported below all come from one sample, sequenced in a study of T cell changes during pregnancy in multiple sclerosis. Repertoires were generated with immunoSEQ multiplex PCR, while TCRdb's copy carries only in-frame clones and drops some. The sample holds more than 75,000 clones, approximately 92% seen once. Here the sequenced sample was peripheral blood, taken in the first trimester of pregnancy. These receptors all come from a female donor with multiple sclerosis, enrolled in a pregnancy study.

This chain joins TRBV5-4 and TRBJ2-1; D may be TRBD1 (7 bases). The germline V gene has CDR1 SGHNT and CDR2 YYREEE (reference sequence). Trimming stripped 0 bases from V and 6 bases from J, with 10 bases between. The CDR3 length is 14 residues. DNA of the CDR3: TGTGCCAGCAGCTTGGGACAGGGAGGCAATGAGCAGTTCTTC. Its translation is CASSLGQGGNEQFF.

This chain links TRBV27 with TRBJ1-5; possibly TRBD1 for D (5 bases). The V end lost 1 base, the J end lost 4 bases, and 11 bases lay between the germline ends. From germline, CDR1 is MNHEY and CDR2 SMNVEV (reference sequence). The CDR3 runs 15 residues. This CDR3 reads CASSLLGQGNQPQHF. The CDR3 DNA is TGTGCCAGCAGTTTATTGGGGCAGGGAAATCAGCCCCAGCATTTT.

The chain is built from TRBV5-6 and TRBJ2-7; D possibly corresponds to TRBD2 (5 bases). Germline V gene sequence: CDR1 SGHDT, CDR2 YYEEEE. This CDR3 region has 15 residues. Trimming removed 0 bases at V and 3 bases at J, with 13 bases between. The CDR3 DNA reads as TGTGCCAGCAGCTTGGTTGCGGGCACCCTCTACGAGCAGTACTTC. Encoded protein: CASSLVAGTLYEQYF.

The chain carries TRBV10-3 and TRBJ2-7, with a weak D call TRBD2 (6 bases). Germline assignment: CDR1 ENHRY and CDR2 SYGVKD. Trimming left V 6 bases short and J 3 bases short, with 21 bases between. This CDR3 is 16 amino acids long. This CDR3 is CAIRGDGGVKFYEQYF. The CDR3 region has the DNA TGTGCCATCAGGGGGGACGGAGGGGTCAAATTCTACGAGCAGTACTTC.

The gene calls are TRBV18 and TRBJ1-4; 10 bases are a match to TRBD1. This CDR3 is built from 15 residues. V lost 3 bases, J lost 7 bases, and 5 bases stayed unmatched. Per the germline V gene, CDR1 is KGHSH and CDR2 is LQKENI. The CDR3: CASSPSRDRGEKLFF. CDR3 nucleotide sequence: TGTGCCAGCTCACCGTCCCGGGACAGGGGTGAAAAACTGTTTTTT. Drawing the rest from reference TRBV18 and TRBJ1-4, the complete variable domain is NAGVMQNPRHLVRRRGQEARLRCSPMKGHSHVYWYRQLPEEGLKFMVYLQKENIIDESGMPKERFSAEFPKEGPSILRIQQVVRGDSAAYFCASSPSRDRGEKLFFGSGTQLSVL.

This chain uses TRBV6-5 with TRBJ1-1; perhaps TRBD1 as D (6 bases). Germline CDR1 is MNHEY and CDR2 is SVGAGI. Trimming pared 7 bases from V and 4 bases from J, leaving 16 bases between. CDR3 length: 14 amino acids. CDR3 nucleotide sequence: TGTGCCAGCACCTCCGGGGGGGCGGGCACTGAAGCTTTCTTT. Translated: CASTSGGAGTEAFF.

The genes are TRBV4-1 and TRBJ1-1; D uncertain. CDR3 length: 15 amino acids. Germline V gives CDR1 MGHRA, CDR2 YSYEKL. The ends were cut back, 1 base at V and 0 bases at J, with 9 bases in the middle. CDR3 coding DNA: TGCGCCAGCAGCCAAGGCAGTTTCATGAACACTGAAGCTTTCTTT. Its protein product is CASSQGSFMNTEAFF.

The chain uses TRBV6-6 and TRBJ1-5; 9 nucleotides line up with TRBD1. This CDR3 is built from 14 residues. V gave up 8 bases and J gave up 4 bases; unmatched junction bases: 6. CDR1 is MNHNY and CDR2 is SVGAGI in the germline V gene (reference sequence). CDR3 nucleotide sequence: TGTGCCAGCTGGGGGGGACAGGGAAATCAGCCCCAGCATTTT. Protein: CASWGGQGNQPQHF.

In DNA, the CDR3 is TGCGCCAGCAGTGATGGGGCAGGGGCTCAGCCCCAGCATTTT. It is translated as CASSDGAGAQPQHF. This chain uses TRBV10-1 with TRBJ1-5, with D possibly matching TRBD1 (6 bases). Per germline, CDR1 WNHNN and CDR2 SYGVQD (reference sequence). Trimming shortened V by 3 bases and J by 6 bases, and 12 bases separated the two germline ends. The length of the CDR3 is 14 residues.

This sequence joins TRBV6-1 and TRBJ1-1, with a weak D call TRBD1 (6 bases). Germline CDR1 reads MNHNS; CDR2 reads SASEGT. V dropped 7 bases and J dropped 0 bases, with 12 bases sitting between them. The CDR3 consists of 14 residues. The CDR3 coding sequence is TGTGCCAGCACTGGACAGATCATGAACACTGAAGCTTTCTTT. Translated, it gives CASTGQIMNTEAFF.

This clone has only a few counts. The chain uses TRBV4-1 and TRBJ2-4; unclear D gene. In germline, CDR1 is MGHRA, CDR2 YSYEKL. V was pared by 0 bases and J by 2 bases, with 5 bases between. The CDR3 contains 14 residues. This chain's CDR3 is CASSQDGTKNIQYF. CDR3 in DNA: TGCGCCAGCAGCCAAGATGGCACCAAAAACATTCAGTACTTC.

The V gene is TRBV7-9, the J gene TRBJ2-7; perhaps TRBD1 as D (5 bases). Germline values: CDR1 SEHNR, CDR2 FQNEAQ (reference sequence). The CDR3 has 12 amino acids. V was shortened by 6 bases and J by 3 bases, with 9 bases between the two germline ends. The CDR3 is CASSYQGYEQYF. In DNA, the CDR3 is TGTGCCAGCAGTTATCAGGGCTACGAGCAGTACTTC.

The V and J genes are TRBV27 and TRBJ2-1, with TRBD2 as a possible D gene (7 bases). The germline V and J ends were trimmed by 4 bases and 9 bases, with 16 bases remaining between them. The germline CDR1 and CDR2 sequences are MNHEY and SMNVEV (reference sequence). The CDR3 spans 14 residues. Written as DNA, the CDR3 is TGTGCCAGCAGTTACTCGGGGGGCAATGGTGAGCAGTTCTTC. It codes for CASSYSGGNGEQFF.

The V gene is TRBV5-1, the J gene TRBJ2-1; TRBD1 matches 7 bases. CDR3 length: 13 residues. V shed 1 base and J 7 bases; nucleotides not matched to a gene: 2. Per the germline V gene, CDR1 is SGHRS and CDR2 is YFSETQ. The CDR3 DNA reads as TGCGCCAGCAGCTTGACAGGGGTGAATGAGCAGTTCTTC. This gives the protein CASSLTGVNEQFF.

The chain is built from TRBV11-2 and TRBJ2-3; TRBD2 aligns across 10 bases. V shed 5 bases, J shed 4 bases, and the junction held 3 bases outside the gene matches. Germline V lookup: CDR1 SGHAT, CDR2 FQNNGV. The CDR3 is 14 residues long. The CDR3 protein is CASSTAGGPDTQYF. The CDR3 DNA reads TGTGCCAGCAGCACAGCGGGGGGGCCAGATACGCAGTATTTT.

V and J are TRBV7-2 and TRBJ1-1, with no clear D. Germline V CDR1 and CDR2: SGHTA, FQGNSA. The CDR3 sequence is 12 residues long. Deletions cut 0 bases from V and 13 bases from J, with 12 bases between. For the CDR3, the DNA is TGTGCCAGCAGCTTAGCGCCTGGGGAGAGTTTCTTT. Its translation: CASSLAPGESFF.

The rearrangement joins TRBV9 to TRBJ2-1, with a weak D call TRBD1 (5 bases). The CDR3 is 15 amino acids. Germline loops: CDR1 SGDLS, CDR2 YYNGEE. V was pared by 0 bases and J by 10 bases, with 17 bases between. The CDR3 region is CASSVATTANSEQFF. The DNA for the CDR3 is TGTGCCAGCAGCGTAGCTACGACAGCTAATTCGGAGCAGTTCTTC.